This TCR beta chain was profiled in a study of human T cells and chemical hapten exposure. This clonotype has a count of ten or more. Time point specified: patch test 2, 6 weeks after DPC sensitization. Described treatment: therapeutic diphenylcyclopropenone sensitization with weekly scalp DPC. V dropped 7 bases and J dropped 7 bases, with 16 bases sitting between them. Germline CDR1 reads MNHNY; CDR2 reads SVGAGI (reference sequence). The CDR3 has 13 amino acids. MiXCR was run by TCRdb on the RACE reads, yielding one entry per CDR3 protein. In the table there are hundreds of thousands of distinct CDR3 sequences, 6% to 7% of which are singletons.

The chain recombines TRBV6-6 with TRBJ1-2; possibly TRBD1 for D (6 bases). The sequence was collected from a woman aged 18-29 years with alopecia areata. Some clones in this sample may be carry-over from other donors' samples. The sequencing here drew on whole blood, taken in connection with sensitization to the hapten diphenylcyclopropenone (DPC). The CDR3 spells CASNQQTRGGYTF. CDR3 nucleotide sequence: TGTGCCAGCAACCAACAAACCAGGGGTGGCTACACCTTC.